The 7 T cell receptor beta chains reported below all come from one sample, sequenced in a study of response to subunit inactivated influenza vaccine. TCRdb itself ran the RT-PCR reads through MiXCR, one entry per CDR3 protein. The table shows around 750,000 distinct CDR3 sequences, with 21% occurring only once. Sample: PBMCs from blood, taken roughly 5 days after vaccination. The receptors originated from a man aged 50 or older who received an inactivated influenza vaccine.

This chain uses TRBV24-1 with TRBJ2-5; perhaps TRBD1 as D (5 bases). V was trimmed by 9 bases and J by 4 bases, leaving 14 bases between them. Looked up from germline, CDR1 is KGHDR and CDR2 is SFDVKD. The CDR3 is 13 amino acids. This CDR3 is CATGNQGTETQYF. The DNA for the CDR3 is TGTGCCACCGGGAACCAGGGAACAGAGACCCAGTACTTC.

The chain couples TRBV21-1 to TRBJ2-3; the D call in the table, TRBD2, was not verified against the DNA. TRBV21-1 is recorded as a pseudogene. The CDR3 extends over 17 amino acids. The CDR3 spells CASRPSGGGSSTDTQYF. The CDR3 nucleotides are TGTGCCAGCAGACCTAGCGGGGGCGGATCTAGCACAGATACGCAGTATTTT.

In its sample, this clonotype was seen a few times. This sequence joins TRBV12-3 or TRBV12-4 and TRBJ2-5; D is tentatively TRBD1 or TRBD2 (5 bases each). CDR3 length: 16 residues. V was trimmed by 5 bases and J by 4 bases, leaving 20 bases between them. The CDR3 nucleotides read TGTGCCAGCAGTGAATCCGGGGCCCGGTGGGGAGAGACCCAGTACTTC. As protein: CASSESGARWGETQYF.

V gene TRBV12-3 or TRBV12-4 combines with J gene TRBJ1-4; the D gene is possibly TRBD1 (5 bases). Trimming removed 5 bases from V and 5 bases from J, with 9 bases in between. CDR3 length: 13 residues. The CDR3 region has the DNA TGTGCCAGCAGTCTTCGACAGAATGAAAAACTGTTTTTT. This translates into CASSLRQNEKLFF.

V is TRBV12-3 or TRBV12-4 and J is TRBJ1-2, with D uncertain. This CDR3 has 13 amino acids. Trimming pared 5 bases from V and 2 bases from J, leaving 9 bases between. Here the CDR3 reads CASSPPRNYGYTF. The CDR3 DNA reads TGTGCCAGCAGTCCCCCGAGGAACTATGGCTACACCTTC.

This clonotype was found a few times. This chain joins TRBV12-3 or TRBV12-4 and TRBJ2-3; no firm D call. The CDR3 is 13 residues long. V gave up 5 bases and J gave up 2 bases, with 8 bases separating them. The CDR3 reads CASSPDVTDTQYF. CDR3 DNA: TGTGCCAGCAGTCCGGACGTCACAGATACGCAGTATTTT.

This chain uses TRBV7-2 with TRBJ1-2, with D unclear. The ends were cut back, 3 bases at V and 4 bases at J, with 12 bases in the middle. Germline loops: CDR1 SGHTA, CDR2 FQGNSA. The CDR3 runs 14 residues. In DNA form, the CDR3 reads TGTGCCAGCAGCTTCGGAGGACGAATCTATGGCTACACCTTC. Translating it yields CASSFGGRIYGYTF.